The rows below give T cell receptor beta chains drawn from one sample of a study of blood T cells in healthy people across ages. TCRdb analysed the 5' RACE reads with MiXCR anew, one entry per CDR3 protein. The table lists roughly 1.7 million distinct CDR3 sequences, about 31% of them singletons. Sequencing was performed on blood. These receptors all come from a woman in her twenties or thirties in good health. Each CDR3 is given with its conserved first and last residue. A D gene is named only where the DNA matches it firmly. Clone size appears in some rows only: once, few, many, or a class for an expanded clone.

V	D	size	J	CDR3	DNA
TRBV9	-	-	TRBJ2-3	CASSAGTPISTDTQYF	TGTGCCAGCAGCGCTGGGACTCCTATTTCCACAGATACGCAGTATTTT
TRBV21-1	-	-	TRBJ2-7	CASSKEYRETEQYF	TGTGCCAGCAGCAAAGAGTACAGGGAGACCGAGCAGTACTTC
TRBV7-3	-	-	TRBJ1-4	CASSLQGRPNEKLFF	TGTGCCAGCAGCCTCCAGGGAAGACCTAATGAAAAACTGTTTTTT
TRBV7-9	-	-	TRBJ1-2	CASSPGIYGSTF	TGTGCCAGCAGCCCAGGGATATATGGCTCCACCTTC
TRBV20-1	TRBD2	-	TRBJ2-5	CSARTSGGLGVQETQYF	TGCAGTGCTAGGACTAGCGGGGGGTTGGGTGTCCAAGAGACCCAGTACTTC
TRBV29-1	-	few	TRBJ2-7	CSAGTGFNEQYF	TGCAGCGCTGGAACGGGTTTCAACGAGCAGTACTTC
TRBV6-2/TRBV6-3	-	-	TRBJ2-3	CASSDPGDSSGTDTQYF	TGTGCCAGCAGTGACCCGGGGGACAGTTCTGGCACAGATACGCAGTATTTT
TRBV6-1	TRBD1	-	TRBJ1-5	CASSDRDSINQPQHF	TGTGCCAGCAGCGACCGGGACAGTATCAATCAGCCCCAGCATTTT
TRBV3-1	TRBD1	-	TRBJ2-5	CASSQNDREYQETQDF	TGTGCCAGCAGCCAAAATGACAGGGAGTACCAAGAGACCCAGGACTTC
TRBV30	-	few	TRBJ2-7	CAWIRGYEQYF	TGTGCCTGGATTCGGGGCTACGAGCAGTACTTC
TRBV7-9	-	few	TRBJ2-5	CASSLQGPQETQYF	TGTGCCAGCAGCCTACAGGGACCCCAAGAGACCCAGTACTTC
TRBV6-2/TRBV6-3	TRBD2	few	TRBJ2-5	CASSSDTSGGETQYF	TGTGCCAGCAGCTCCGATACTAGCGGAGGAGAGACCCAGTACTTC
TRBV20-1	-	-	TRBJ2-3	CSAQKETRADTQYF	TGCAGTGCTCAGAAGGAGACCCGGGCAGATACGCAGTATTTT
TRBV27	-	few	TRBJ2-5	CASSFGVNQETQYF	TGTGCCAGCAGTTTTGGAGTGAACCAAGAGACCCAGTACTTC
TRBV10-1	TRBD2	-	TRBJ2-7	CASSEYGRAGGEQYF	TGCGCCAGCAGTGAGTACGGGAGGGCCGGGGGAGAGCAGTACTTC
TRBV5-1	-	-	TRBJ2-7	CASSLIQRPSYEQYF	TGCGCCAGCAGCTTGATACAGAGGCCCTCCTACGAGCAGTACTTC
TRBV5-1	-	once	TRBJ2-5	CASSLGQWRETQYF	TGCGCCAGCAGCTTGGGGCAGTGGAGAGAGACCCAGTACTTC
TRBV30	-	-	TRBJ2-7	CAWSLGHKAYEQYF	TGTGCCTGGAGCTTGGGACATAAGGCCTACGAGCAGTACTTC
TRBV28	-	few	TRBJ1-2	CASSSQPPTVSNYGYTF	TGTGCCAGCAGTTCTCAACCCCCGACAGTTTCTAACTATGGCTACACCTTC
TRBV15	-	-	TRBJ2-2	CATSRPGENTGELFF	TGTGCCACCTCCCGACCTGGAGAAAACACCGGGGAGCTGTTTTTT
TRBV7-2	-	-	TRBJ2-3	CASSLVLDADTQYF	TGTGCCAGCAGCTTAGTCCTCGATGCGGATACGCAGTATTTT
TRBV5-1	-	few	TRBJ2-7	CASSSSRGEVTYEQYF	TGCGCCAGCAGCTCGTCCCGGGGCGAGGTTACCTACGAGCAGTACTTC
TRBV4-1	-	-	TRBJ2-3	CASSQVNLVVTDTQYF	TGCGCCAGCAGCCAAGTAAACCTGGTAGTCACAGATACGCAGTATTTT
TRBV7-9	-	-	TRBJ2-1	CASSRGTGDKEQFF	TGTGCCAGCAGCCGCGGGACCGGCGATAAGGAGCAGTTCTTC
TRBV27	-	-	TRBJ2-7	CASRAGSIPYEQYF	TGTGCCAGCCGCGCCGGTTCGATACCCTACGAGCAGTACTTC
TRBV9	TRBD2	few	TRBJ2-3	CARRGSTDTQYF	TGTGCTAGGCGGGGGAGCACAGATACGCAGTATTTT
TRBV12-3/TRBV12-4	TRBD2	-	TRBJ2-3	CASSPNLAGSDTQYF	TGTGCCAGCAGCCCTAATCTAGCGGGATCGGATACGCAGTATTTT
TRBV2	-	-	TRBJ1-5	CASSGSGGSNQPQHF	TGTGCCAGCAGTGGCTCGGGGGGATCCAATCAGCCCCAGCATTTT
TRBV28	TRBD2	few	TRBJ2-7	CASSFGTSGRDEQYF	TGTGCCAGCAGTTTCGGGACTAGCGGGAGAGACGAGCAGTACTTC
TRBV6-1	-	-	TRBJ1-2	CASWASRRDYGYTF	TGTGCCAGTTGGGCATCCCGTAGAGACTATGGCTACACCTTC
TRBV10-3	-	many	TRBJ2-7	CAISESNEQYF	TGTGCCATCAGTGAGTCTAACGAGCAGTACTTC
TRBV7-9	-	-	TRBJ2-1	CASSSTGSSAYNEQFF	TGTGCCAGCAGCTCCACAGGGTCGTCGGCCTACAATGAGCAGTTCTTC
TRBV5-1	-	-	TRBJ2-3	CASSVERSPDTQYF	TGCGCCAGCAGCGTTGAGCGGAGCCCAGATACGCAGTATTTT
TRBV20-1	TRBD2	-	TRBJ2-3	CSATWDSGRADTQYF	TGCAGTGCTACCTGGGACTCCGGGAGGGCAGATACGCAGTATTTT
TRBV20-1	-	many	TRBJ2-3	CSATPPRGLSTDTQYF	TGCAGTGCTACCCCCCCACGGGGGTTAAGCACAGATACGCAGTATTTT
TRBV7-3	-	few	TRBJ2-1	CASSPRGGNSYNEQFF	TGTGCCAGCAGCCCAAGGGGGGGCAACTCCTACAATGAGCAGTTCTTC
TRBV7-8	TRBD2	-	TRBJ2-7	CASSLNPGLAGGTYEQYF	TGTGCCAGCAGCTTAAATCCGGGACTAGCGGGAGGGACGTACGAGCAGTACTTC
TRBV16	-	few	TRBJ2-7	CASSQSVYEQYF	TGTGCCAGCAGCCAATCAGTATACGAGCAGTACTTC
TRBV10-3	-	many	TRBJ1-5	CAISEADNQPQHF	TGTGCCATCAGTGAGGCAGACAATCAGCCCCAGCATTTT
TRBV12-3/TRBV12-4	-	few	TRBJ2-5	CASRFGPGVQETQYF	TGTGCCAGCAGATTCGGACCCGGCGTCCAGGAGACCCAGTACTTC
TRBV7-3	TRBD2	once	TRBJ2-1	CASSLTIAGGPDEQFF	TGTGCCAGCAGCTTAACGATTGCGGGGGGGCCGGATGAGCAGTTCTTC
TRBV6-5	-	-	TRBJ2-1	CANRSQGYEQFF	TGTGCCAACAGGTCTCAGGGATACGAGCAGTTCTTC
TRBV3-1	TRBD1	-	TRBJ1-1	CASSQVSGQTEAFF	TGTGCCAGCAGCCAAGTCTCGGGACAGACTGAAGCTTTCTTT
TRBV5-1	-	once	TRBJ2-7	CASSLGWGYTIGTYEQYF	TGCGCCAGCAGCTTGGGCTGGGGATACACGATCGGGACCTACGAGCAGTACTTC
TRBV5-1	-	-	TRBJ1-1	CASSWNVKNTEAFF	TGCGCCAGCAGCTGGAACGTAAAGAACACTGAAGCTTTCTTT
TRBV5-1	TRBD1	-	TRBJ2-7	CASSLGGQYYEQYF	TGCGCCAGCAGCTTGGGGGGACAGTACTACGAGCAGTACTTC
TRBV7-9	-	-	TRBJ2-1	CASSARDPSVNEQFF	TGTGCCAGCAGCGCCCGGGACCCTTCGGTTAATGAGCAGTTCTTC
TRBV27	-	few	TRBJ2-7	CASSLSGALSYEQYF	TGTGCCAGCAGTTTATCGGGAGCATTATCCTACGAGCAGTACTTC
TRBV19	TRBD1	-	TRBJ2-5	CASSPTGGVKTQYF	TGTGCCAGTAGCCCTACAGGGGGCGTAAAGACCCAGTACTTC
TRBV27	-	-	TRBJ1-1	CASRPNGETEAFF	TGTGCCTCTCGCCCGAATGGGGAAACTGAAGCTTTCTTT
TRBV29-1	-	-	TRBJ1-5	CSVVADNQPQHF	TGCAGCGTTGTTGCAGATAATCAGCCCCAGCATTTT
TRBV12-3/TRBV12-4	-	once	TRBJ2-1	CASSLLVSGEQFF	TGTGCCAGCAGTTTATTGGTCTCGGGCGAGCAGTTCTTC
TRBV10-3	-	few	TRBJ1-1	CAISESQGGNTEAFF	TGTGCCATCAGTGAGTCTCAGGGAGGGAACACTGAAGCTTTCTTT